This is a list of T cell receptor beta chains from one sample in a study of cytomegalovirus exposure and HLA in healthy donors. Clones were sequenced by immunoSEQ multiplex PCR, and TCRdb holds only the in-frame ones, with some missing. The sample consists of roughly 190,000 clones, about 85% of them appearing once. The sample was PBMCs. The receptor set was obtained from a woman between 45 and 65 years old in good health and CMV-seropositive. The CDR3 runs from the conserved cysteine through the conserved F or W. D genes are given only for firm matches. The size of a clone is reported for some rows only, either as once, few or many, or as a class for expanded clones.

J gene,D gene,V gene,clone size,CDR3 DNA,CDR3 protein
TRBJ2-5,-,TRBV19,-,TGTGCCAGTAGTACCCCCGGGACTCCTGAGACCCAGTACTTC,CASSTPGTPETQYF
TRBJ2-7,-,TRBV10-3,few,TGTGCCATCAAGGCGGACACCGCCACCTACGAGCAGTACTTC,CAIKADTATYEQYF
TRBJ1-4,-,TRBV4-3,-,TGCGCCAGCAGCTTACAGCAGAGAAATGAAAAACTGTTTTTT,CASSLQQRNEKLFF
TRBJ2-1,-,TRBV30,-,TGTGCCTGGAGTACTAGTGTTGGGCAGTTCTTC,CAWSTSVGQFF
TRBJ2-5,TRBD2,TRBV18,once,TGTGCCAGCTCACCACTGAGAGCGGGGAGGGATCGCCCACAAGAGACCCAGTACTTC,CASSPLRAGRDRPQETQYF
TRBJ2-7,TRBD2,TRBV29-1,-,TGCAGCGTTGAAGCGGGAGGCGAGCAGTACTTC,CSVEAGGEQYF
TRBJ2-5,TRBD1,TRBV14,-,TGTGCCAGCAGCCAAGACAGGGGGCGCTTAGAGACCCAGTACTTC,CASSQDRGRLETQYF
TRBJ1-5,-,TRBV19,-,TGTGCCACCACTTGGGGCAGGGCTGCCGCAGTCAATCAGCCCCAGCATTTT,CATTWGRAAAVNQPQHF
TRBJ2-1,TRBD2,TRBV7-9,-,TGTGCCAGCAGCTTATCGGCGGGGGAGTACAATGAGCAGTTCTTC,CASSLSAGEYNEQFF
TRBJ1-2,-,TRBV6-5,-,TGTGCCAGCAGTTACTCCAGGGGCCTGTATGGCTACACCTTC,CASSYSRGLYGYTF
TRBJ2-3,TRBD2,TRBV7-8,once,TGTGCCAGCAGCTCTCCTCGGGCCGGGACTAGCGGAGATACGCAGTATTTT,CASSSPRAGTSGDTQYF
TRBJ1-2,-,TRBV7-9,-,TGTGCCAGCAGCTTAGGGCAGGCTGGTGGCTACACCTTC,CASSLGQAGGYTF
TRBJ1-3,-,TRBV13,-,TGTGCCAGTCAACAGGGATTTCTCTCTGGAAACACCATATATTTT,CASQQGFLSGNTIYF
TRBJ1-5,TRBD1,TRBV7-2,-,TGTGCCAGCAGTTTAGGGGCAGGGGGGCGAGGGAGTCAGCCCCAGCATTTT,CASSLGAGGRGSQPQHF
TRBJ1-2,TRBD1,TRBV5-1,-,TGCGCCAGCAGCCAGCTGCCGGGACAGGGCTATGGCTACACCTTC,CASSQLPGQGYGYTF
TRBJ1-3,-,TRBV4-3,few,TGCGCCAGCAGCAACAAGAGGGGGGGAAACACCATATATTTT,CASSNKRGGNTIYF
TRBJ2-7,-,TRBV11-2,-,TGTGCCAGCAGCTTACGCAGAACCTACGAGCAGTACTTC,CASSLRRTYEQYF
TRBJ1-2,-,TRBV30,-,TGTGCCTGGAGTCCCGGGTTACCTAACTATGGCTACACCTTC,CAWSPGLPNYGYTF
TRBJ1-1,TRBD1,TRBV28,-,TGTGCCAGCAGACGCGGACAGGGCAGGTTCACTGAAGCTTTCTTT,CASRRGQGRFTEAFF
TRBJ2-5,TRBD1,TRBV6-1,-,TGTGCCAGCAGTGTGCAGGGGGCGCGGGAGACCCAGTACTTC,CASSVQGARETQYF
TRBJ2-7,TRBD1,TRBV28,-,TGTGCCAGCACCACCTTAGGACAGGGGGGATACGAGCAGTACTTC,CASTTLGQGGYEQYF
TRBJ1-5,TRBD1,TRBV27,few,TGTGCCAGCAGTTTACGGCAGGGGGCAACTAATCAGCCCCAGCATTTT,CASSLRQGATNQPQHF
TRBJ1-2,TRBD1,TRBV28,few,TGTGCCAGCAGTTTACGGACAGGGGTTTATGGCTACACCTTC,CASSLRTGVYGYTF
TRBJ1-1,-,TRBV9,-,TGTGCCAGCAGCAGCGGGTCCTACCTTGACACTGAAGCTTTCTTT,CASSSGSYLDTEAFF